The 18 T cell receptor beta chains below were found in one sample sequenced in a study of blood T cell repertoires in COVID-19. Profiling relied on immunoSEQ multiplex PCR, and the TCRdb table lists in-frame clones only, not all of them. This repertoire shows around 99,000 clones, roughly nine tenths found once; its top ten account for nearly 5%. The specimen sequenced was peripheral blood. The source of these receptors is a middle-aged man with active or convalescent COVID-19.

This sequence joins TRBV30 and TRBJ2-7; the D gene is possibly TRBD2 (7 bases). CDR1 is GTSNPN and CDR2 is SVGIG in the germline V gene (reference sequence). The length of the CDR3 is 15 residues. With 2 bases removed from V and 3 bases from J, the gap between germline ends came to 17 bases. The CDR3 sequence: CAWSRGGVQGYEQYF. CDR3 coding DNA: TGTGCCTGGAGTCGAGGGGGGGTTCAGGGCTACGAGCAGTACTTC.

The chain joins TRBV3-1 (or the pseudogene TRBV3-2) to TRBJ1-3, with 9 bases matching TRBD1. V lost 0 bases and J lost 6; bases outside the gene matches: 9. This CDR3 region has 17 residues. CDR1 and CDR2 from the germline V gene are LGHDT and YNNKEL (reference sequence). CDR3 nucleotides: TGTGCCAGCAGCCAAGATATAGGACAGGGGACATTAAACACCATATATTTT. Its protein product is CASSQDIGQGTLNTIYF.

This chain connects TRBV24-1 to TRBJ2-3; D not resolved. The CDR3 is 15 amino acids. The V end was cut by 5 bases, the J end by 4 bases, with 15 bases between. Germline V gene data show CDR1 as KGHDR and CDR2 as SFDVKD. Written as DNA, the CDR3 is TGTGCCACCAGTGCTGGGCCCTTTTCCGCAGATACGCAGTATTTT. Protein product: CATSAGPFSADTQYF.

The rearrangement joins TRBV6-6 to TRBJ2-1; 9 bases match TRBD2. Germline V CDR1 and CDR2: MNHNY, SVGAGI (reference sequence). The CDR3 consists of 15 residues. J was trimmed by 10 bases and V by 7 bases; bases with no gene match: 14. DNA of the CDR3: TGTGCCAGCACTCTCGCGGGAGGGGCGGGGGGAGAGCAGTTCTTC. Residues: CASTLAGGAGGEQFF.

This clone came up once. The chain links TRBV7-2 to TRBJ1-6; D gene uncertain. Germline assignment: CDR1 SGHTA and CDR2 FQGNSA. CDR3 length: 12 residues. Trimming shortened V by 0 bases and J by 15 bases, and 9 bases separated the two germline ends. In DNA form, the CDR3 reads TGTGCCAGCAGCTTAGCGGCGGTCCGCCTCCACTTT. This translates into CASSLAAVRLHF.

The V and J genes are TRBV4-2 and TRBJ2-2; D possibly corresponds to TRBD2 (6 bases). The V end lost 4 bases, the J end lost 1 base, and 16 bases lay between the germline ends. CDR3 length: 17 amino acids. Germline V gives CDR1 LGHNA, CDR2 YNFKEQ. The CDR3 is CASSPLVVGGNTGELFF. The CDR3 DNA reads TGTGCCAGCAGCCCCCTTGTTGTGGGAGGGAACACCGGGGAGCTGTTTTTT.

The chain combines TRBV7-2 with TRBJ2-3; 12 nucleotides match TRBD2. The length of the CDR3 is 17 residues. V lost 0 bases, J lost 1 base, and 2 bases stayed unmatched. In germline, CDR1 is SGHTA, CDR2 FQGNSA. CDR3 DNA: TGTGCCAGCAGCTTAGCGCTAGCGGGAGGGGGCACAGATACGCAGTATTTT. Its translation is CASSLALAGGGTDTQYF.

The genes are TRBV24-1 and TRBJ1-5, with 7 bases matching TRBD1. CDR3 size: 14 residues. J lost 3 bases, V lost 9 bases, and 7 bases had no gene match. Germline-derived CDR1 and CDR2 are KGHDR and SFDVKD. The CDR3 here is CATSSQGDNQPQHF. The CDR3 coding sequence is TGTGCCACCTCCTCTCAGGGGGACAATCAGCCCCAGCATTTT.

The V and J genes are TRBV15 and TRBJ1-4; maybe TRBD1 (5 bases). CDR1 is LNHNV and CDR2 is YYDKDF in the germline V gene (reference sequence). CDR3 length: 16 residues. V dropped 5 bases and J dropped 5 bases, with 18 bases sitting between them. DNA for the CDR3: TGTGCCACCAGCGGGGGGGGGACGAATAAAAATGAAAAACTGTTTTTT. Translated, it gives CATSGGGTNKNEKLFF.

The chain employs TRBV12-2 and TRBJ1-6. TRBV12-2 is a recognized pseudogene. The CDR3 loop spans 15 amino acids. The DNA of the CDR3 is TGTGCAAGTCGTATCGGGCGGGACTATAATTCACCCCTCCACTTT. Encoded protein: CASRIGRDYNSPLHF.

This clone was observed a single time. The V gene is TRBV6-5, the J gene TRBJ1-2, with D possibly matching TRBD1 (5 bases). CDR1 and CDR2 from the germline V gene are MNHEY and SVGAGI. With 10 bases removed from V and 1 base from J, the gap between germline ends came to 19 bases. This CDR3 comprises 15 residues. In DNA form, the CDR3 reads TGTGCCACTCAAGGACGGGGGGACTTTAACTATGGCTACACCTTC. Residues: CATQGRGDFNYGYTF.

The V gene is TRBV5-4, the J gene TRBJ1-2, with D unresolved. This CDR3 comprises 14 residues. Germline CDR1 and CDR2: SGHNT and YYREEE (reference sequence). Trimming shortened V by 5 bases and J by 3 bases, and 14 bases separated the two germline ends. CDR3 DNA sequence: TGTGCCAGCAGGCGAGCGGGGAACGACTATGGCTACACCTTC. Its translation: CASRRAGNDYGYTF.

The V gene is TRBV5-1, the J gene TRBJ1-1, with 9 bases aligning to TRBD1. V gave up 4 bases and J gave up 5 bases; unmatched junction bases: 0. Germline V gives CDR1 SGHRS, CDR2 YFSETQ. The CDR3 sequence is 12 residues long. This CDR3 is CASSGTGTEAFF. DNA for the CDR3: TGCGCCAGCAGCGGGACAGGGACTGAAGCTTTCTTT. The variable domain in full, completed from reference TRBV5-1 and TRBJ1-1, reads KAGVTQTPRYLIKTRGQQVTLSCSPISGHRSVSWYQQTPGQGLQFLFEYFSETQRNKGNFPGRFSGRQFSNSRSEMNVSTLELGDSALYLCASSGTGTEAFFGQGTRLTVV.

This clone has a single count. V is TRBV19 and J is TRBJ1-4; the D gene is possibly TRBD1 (5 bases). The CDR3 consists of 15 residues. Trimming removed 2 bases at V and 1 base at J, with 8 bases between. Germline loops: CDR1 LNHDA, CDR2 SQIVND (reference sequence). The CDR3 DNA sequence: TGTGCCAGTAGTATACAGGGAGGAACTAATGAAAAACTGTTTTTT. This translates into CASSIQGGTNEKLFF.

This CDR3 reads CASSLWGGRQPQHF. The CDR3 region has the DNA TGTGCCAGCAGTTTATGGGGGGGCCGGCAGCCCCAGCATTTT. The V call is TRBV27, the J call TRBJ1-5, with a weak D call TRBD1 (6 bases). The CDR3 consists of 14 residues. CDR1 and CDR2 from the germline V gene are MNHEY and SMNVEV (reference sequence). Between the trimmed V and J ends, which lost 1 base and 7 bases, there was a span of 11 bases.

The chain has TRBV25-1 and TRBJ2-7; a possible D gene is TRBD1 (7 bases). CDR1 and CDR2 from the germline V gene are MGHDK and SYGVNS. The CDR3 extends over 14 amino acids. V dropped 4 bases and J dropped 5 bases, with 15 bases sitting between them. The CDR3 region has the DNA TGTGCCAGCAGTGGGGATCTCAGGGGGGACGAGCAGTACTTC. Amino acid sequence: CASSGDLRGDEQYF.

The V call is TRBV4-2, the J call TRBJ2-2; 8 nucleotides align to TRBD1. J lost 5 bases, V lost 4 bases, and 3 bases had no gene match. Germline V gene lookup returns CDR1 LGHNA and CDR2 YNFKEQ. The CDR3 contains 14 residues. This CDR3 reads CASSPGQETGELFF. The CDR3 DNA follows: TGTGCCAGCAGCCCGGGACAGGAAACCGGGGAGCTGTTTTTT.

The rearrangement links TRBV29-1 to TRBJ1-2; TRBD1 matches at 8 bases. The length of the CDR3 is 15 residues. J lost 2 bases, V lost 3 bases, and 8 bases had no gene match. Germline CDR1 SQVTM, CDR2 ANQGSEA. The CDR3 protein is CSVDGGQGQNYGYTF. The CDR3 DNA reads as TGCAGCGTTGATGGAGGACAGGGACAAAACTATGGCTACACCTTC.